Below, one T cell receptor beta chain is given with its context. The antigen remains unidentified. This sample is drawn from a study of T cell responses to AZD1222 COVID-19 vaccine. Overall study findings and caveats: The donors showed a predominance of white British ancestry and of females, with possible underestimation of clonal diversity.

The germline gives CDR1 SGHTA, CDR2 FQGNSA. CDR3 length: 11 amino acids. Trimming stripped 5 bases from V and 7 bases from J, with 8 bases between. Sequencing was performed with immunoSEQ multiplex PCR; in TCRdb, only in-frame clones are kept and a portion is missing. Seen here are roughly 150,000 clones, roughly nine tenths observed once, and the top ten hold around 4.9%. This chain uses TRBV7-2 with TRBJ1-1; D not certain. The clonotype was recovered from an adult in good health. The sequencing here drew on peripheral blood, taken on day 0 of AZD1222 vaccination. In DNA, the CDR3 is TGTGCCAGCAGCCCATACAGTGAAGCTTTCTTT. It is translated as CASSPYSEAFF.